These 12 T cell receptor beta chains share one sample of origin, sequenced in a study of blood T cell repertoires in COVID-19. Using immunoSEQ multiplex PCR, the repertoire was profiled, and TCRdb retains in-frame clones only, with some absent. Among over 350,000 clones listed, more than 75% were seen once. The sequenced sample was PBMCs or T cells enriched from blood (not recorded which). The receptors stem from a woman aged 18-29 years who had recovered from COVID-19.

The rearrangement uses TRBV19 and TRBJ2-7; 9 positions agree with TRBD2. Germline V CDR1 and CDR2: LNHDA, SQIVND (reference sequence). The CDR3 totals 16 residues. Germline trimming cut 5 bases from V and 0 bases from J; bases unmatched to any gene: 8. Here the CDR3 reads CASSVIAGEHSYEQYF. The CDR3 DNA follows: TGTGCCAGTAGTGTTATAGCGGGGGAACACTCCTACGAGCAGTACTTC. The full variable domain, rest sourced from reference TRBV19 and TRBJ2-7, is DGGITQSPKYLFRKEGQNVTLSCEQNLNHDAMYWYRQDPGQGLRLIYYSQIVNDFQKGDIAEGYSVSREKKESFPLTVTSAQKNPTAFYLCASSVIAGEHSYEQYFGPGTRLTVT.

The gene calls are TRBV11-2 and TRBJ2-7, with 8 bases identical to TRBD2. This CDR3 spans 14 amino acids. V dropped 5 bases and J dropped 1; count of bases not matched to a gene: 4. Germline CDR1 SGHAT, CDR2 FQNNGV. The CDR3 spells CASSHSGESYEQYF. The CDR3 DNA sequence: TGTGCCAGCAGCCATAGCGGGGAGTCCTACGAGCAGTACTTC.

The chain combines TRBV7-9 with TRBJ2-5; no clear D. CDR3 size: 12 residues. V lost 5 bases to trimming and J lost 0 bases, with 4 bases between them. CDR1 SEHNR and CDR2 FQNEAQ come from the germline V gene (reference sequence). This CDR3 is CASSGNQETQYF. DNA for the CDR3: TGTGCCAGCAGCGGCAACCAAGAGACCCAGTACTTC. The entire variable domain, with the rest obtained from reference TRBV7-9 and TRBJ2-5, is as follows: DTGVSQNPRHKITKRGQNVTFRCDPISEHNRLYWYRQTLGQGPEFLTYFQNEAQLEKSRLLSDRFSAERPKGSFSTLEIQRTEQGDSAMYLCASSGNQETQYFGPGTRLLVL.

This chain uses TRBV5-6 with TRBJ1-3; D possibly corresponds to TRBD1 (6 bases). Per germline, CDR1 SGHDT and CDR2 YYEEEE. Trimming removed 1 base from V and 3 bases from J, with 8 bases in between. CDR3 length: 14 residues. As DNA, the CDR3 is TGTGCCAGCAGCTTGAGAGGGGGTGGAAACACCATATATTTT. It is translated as CASSLRGGGNTIYF. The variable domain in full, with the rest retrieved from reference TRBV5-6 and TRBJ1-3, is DAGVTQSPTHLIKTRGQQVTLRCSPKSGHDTVSWYQQALGQGPQFIFQYYEEEERQRGNFPDRFSGHQFPNYSSELNVNALLLGDSALYLCASSLRGGGNTIYFGEGSWLTVV.

This CDR3 reads CASSLAQSHEQYF. The CDR3 nucleotides read TGTGCCAGCAGTTTAGCTCAGTCCCACGAGCAGTACTTC. The chain joins TRBV27 to TRBJ2-7, with unresolved D. Germline loops: CDR1 MNHEY, CDR2 SMNVEV (reference sequence). The CDR3 runs to 13 residues. Trimming took 2 bases from V and 5 from J, leaving 10 bases between them.

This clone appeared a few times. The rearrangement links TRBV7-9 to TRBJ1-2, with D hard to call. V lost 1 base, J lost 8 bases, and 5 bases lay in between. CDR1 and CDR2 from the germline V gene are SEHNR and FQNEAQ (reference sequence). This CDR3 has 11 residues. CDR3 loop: CASSLVGGYTF. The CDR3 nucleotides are TGTGCCAGCAGCTTAGTGGGCGGCTACACCTTC.

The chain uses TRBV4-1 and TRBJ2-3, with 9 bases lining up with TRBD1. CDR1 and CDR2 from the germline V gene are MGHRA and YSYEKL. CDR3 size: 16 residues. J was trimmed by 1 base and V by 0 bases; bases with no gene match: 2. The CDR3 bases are TGCGCCAGCAGCCAAGAGGGACAGGGCGGCACAGATACGCAGTATTTT. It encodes CASSQEGQGGTDTQYF.

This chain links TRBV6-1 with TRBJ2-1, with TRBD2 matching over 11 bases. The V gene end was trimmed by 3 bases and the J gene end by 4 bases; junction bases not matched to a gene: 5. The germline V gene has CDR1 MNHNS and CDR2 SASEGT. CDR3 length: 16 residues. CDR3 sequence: CASSDLAGGLYNEQFF. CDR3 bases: TGTGCCAGCAGTGATTTAGCGGGGGGGCTGTACAATGAGCAGTTCTTC.

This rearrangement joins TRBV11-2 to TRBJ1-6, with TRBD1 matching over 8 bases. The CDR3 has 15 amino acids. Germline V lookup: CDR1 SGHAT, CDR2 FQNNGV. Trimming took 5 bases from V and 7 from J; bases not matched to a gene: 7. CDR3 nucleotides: TGTGCCAGCAGCCTGACAGGGGCGGGGAATTCACCCCTCCACTTT. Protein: CASSLTGAGNSPLHF.

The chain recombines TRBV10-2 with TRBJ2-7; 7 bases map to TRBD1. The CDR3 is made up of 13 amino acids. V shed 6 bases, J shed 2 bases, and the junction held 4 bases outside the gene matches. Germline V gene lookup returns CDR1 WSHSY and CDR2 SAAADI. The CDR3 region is CASRTGKTYEQYF. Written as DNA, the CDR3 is TGCGCCAGCAGGACAGGGAAGACCTACGAGCAGTACTTC.

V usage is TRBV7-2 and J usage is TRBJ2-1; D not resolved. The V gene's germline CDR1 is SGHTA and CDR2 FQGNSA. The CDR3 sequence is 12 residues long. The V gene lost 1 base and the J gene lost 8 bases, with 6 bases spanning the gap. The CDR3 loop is CASSLGVHEQFF. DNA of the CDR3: TGTGCCAGCAGCTTAGGAGTCCATGAGCAGTTCTTC.

CDR3 sequence reads: CASSLSIGLAGSYEQYF. In DNA form, the CDR3 reads TGTGCCAGCAGCTTGAGCATCGGACTAGCGGGGTCCTACGAGCAGTACTTC. V and J are TRBV5-5 and TRBJ2-7; 12 bases are shared with TRBD2. Per the germline V gene, CDR1 is SGHKS and CDR2 is YYEKEE (reference sequence). The V gene end was trimmed by 1 base and the J gene end by 1 base; junction bases not matched to a gene: 6. This CDR3 is built from 17 residues.